This T cell receptor beta chain was profiled in a study of beta chain features in type 1 diabetes. The study's findings and limits: In cDNA sequencing, cells with high TCR expression could be over-represented.

A note on this clone: Its antigen is not identified.

The collection from each donor was one heparinised blood draw averaging about 116 mL. CDR3 length: 12 residues. Germline V gives CDR1 SGHRS, CDR2 YFSETQ. Trimming left V 0 bases short and J 8 bases short, with 8 bases between. The authors reverse transcribed all of the isolated RNA, so sequencing captured expressed TCRB transcripts. When averaged, stem cell-like memory T cell samples yielded about a million reads. Repertoires were generated with immunoSEQ multiplex PCR, while TCRdb's copy carries only in-frame clones and drops some. The data contain approximately 100,000 clones, under 40% of them singletons.

This sequence was found in a woman aged 18-29 years in good health. The chain recombines TRBV5-1 with TRBJ1-1, with D uncertain. Sequenced: stem cell memory CD4+ T cells from blood. Written as DNA, the CDR3 is TGCGCCAGCAGCTTGGGGACGGGGGAAGCTTTCTTT. It yields the protein CASSLGTGEAFF.